The 19 T cell receptor beta chains presented below share a single source sample, sequenced in a study of T cells in Graves' hyperthyroidism and ophthalmopathy. Authors of the study amplified TCR beta CDR3 regions from RNA transcripts. When the TCR CDR3 underwent first-round RT-PCR, the HTBI primer set was used. TCRdb reprocessed the multiplex PCR reads via MiXCR and lists one record per CDR3 protein. The sample lists approximately 870,000 distinct CDR3 sequences, over 35% occurring once. Sequenced: blood. Receptor source: a man aged 18 to 29 with Graves' hyperthyroidism.

The sample holds one count of this clonotype. The rearrangement links TRBV20-1 to TRBJ1-2, with TRBD1 as a possible D gene (5 bases). The CDR3 has 12 amino acids. The V gene lost 5 bases and the J gene lost 8 bases, with 15 bases spanning the gap. Germline CDR1 reads DFQATT; CDR2 reads SNEGSKA (reference sequence). CDR3 nucleotide sequence: TGCAGTGCTGGGGAGGGGACTAGCGGCTACACCTTC. Encoded protein: CSAGEGTSGYTF.

The chain has TRBV7-9 and TRBJ2-2; perhaps TRBD1 as D (9 bases). Germline assignment: CDR1 SEHNR and CDR2 FQNEAQ (reference sequence). The CDR3 runs 17 residues. Trimming pared 4 bases from V and 3 bases from J, leaving 18 bases between. This CDR3 reads CASSSTGGGRHTGELFF. DNA of the CDR3: TGTGCCAGCAGCTCAACAGGGGGCGGGAGGCACACCGGGGAGCTGTTTTTT.

This clonotype has just a few counts. The gene calls are TRBV5-1 and TRBJ2-7; a possible D gene is TRBD1 (5 bases). The germline V gene has CDR1 SGHRS and CDR2 YFSETQ. Between the trimmed V and J ends, which lost 1 base and 2 bases, there was a span of 13 bases. The length of the CDR3 is 15 residues. CDR3 residues: CASSLQGSSTYEQYF. Written as DNA, the CDR3 is TGCGCCAGCAGCTTGCAGGGTAGCAGTACCTACGAGCAGTACTTC.

This clonotype was found a few times. V is TRBV7-9 and J is TRBJ2-2; no clear D gene. This CDR3 is 13 amino acids long. Germline CDR1 and CDR2: SEHNR and FQNEAQ (reference sequence). Trimming left V 3 bases short and J 6 bases short, with 8 bases between. Here the CDR3 reads CASSFNPSGELFF. CDR3 coding DNA: TGTGCCAGCAGCTTCAACCCCTCCGGGGAGCTGTTTTTT.

The rearrangement uses TRBV6-5 and TRBJ2-7, with 9 nucleotides matching TRBD2. J lost 5 bases, V lost 2 bases, and 7 bases had no gene match. The V gene's germline CDR1 is MNHEY and CDR2 SVGAGI. The CDR3 contains 15 residues. The CDR3 is CASSYVVAGAHEQYF. For the CDR3, the DNA is TGTGCCAGCAGTTACGTGGTAGCGGGAGCCCACGAGCAGTACTTC.

CDR3 bases: TGTGCCAGCAGTGCCCGTAGCGGGGGGTCCTACGAGCAGTACTTC. This codes for CASSARSGGSYEQYF. The chain is built from TRBV6-5 and TRBJ2-7; TRBD2 aligns across 10 bases. CDR1 is MNHEY, CDR2 SVGAGI, per germline. Trimming cost V 5 bases and J 1 base; bases outside gene matches: 5. This CDR3 is 15 amino acids long.

The CDR3 sequence: CASSLGLAGFTGELFF. CDR3 DNA sequence: TGCGCCAGCAGCCTGGGACTAGCGGGGTTTACCGGGGAGCTGTTTTTT. This chain joins TRBV5-1 and TRBJ2-2; 13 nucleotides align to TRBD2. Trimming cost V 4 bases and J 5 bases; bases outside gene matches: 5. Germline assignment: CDR1 SGHRS and CDR2 YFSETQ. This CDR3 region has 16 residues.

With respect to this clonotype: Likely a read error: the CDR3 ends without its conserved phenylalanine or tryptophan. The chain recombines TRBV2 with TRBJ2-7; D possibly matches TRBD1 or TRBD2 (5 bases each). Germline CDR1 is SNHLY and CDR2 is FYNNEI. Trimming cost V 1 base and J 7 bases, with 20 bases left between them. The CDR3 runs 16 residues. The CDR3, as DNA: TGTGCCAGCAGTGAAGGGCGGGCCGGGACCCGGGGTGAGCAGTACCTC. It yields the protein CASSEGRAGTRGEQYL.

This clonotype showed up just a few times. The rearrangement uses TRBV7-9 and TRBJ2-7; 10 positions match TRBD2. In germline, CDR1 is SEHNR, CDR2 FQNEAQ (reference sequence). This CDR3 is 16 amino acids long. V dropped 6 bases and J dropped 3; count of bases not matched to a gene: 11. The CDR3 DNA reads as TGTGCCAGCAGTACCGGTCCCTTAGCGGGAGGCTACGAGCAGTACTTC. Encoded protein: CASSTGPLAGGYEQYF.

Points on this clonotype: Germline and junction disagree at one end, which may indicate a read error. This chain uses TRBV6-5 with TRBJ1-2; maybe TRBD1 (6 bases). CDR1 MNHEY and CDR2 SVGAGI come from the germline V gene. The CDR3 contains 15 residues. CDR3 protein: CAISYSTGNNYGYTF. DNA of the CDR3: TGTGCCATCAGTTACTCCACAGGGAATAACTATGGCTACACCTTC.

This sequence joins TRBV6-1 and TRBJ1-2, with D hard to call. V lost 7 bases to trimming and J lost 4 bases, with 13 bases between them. The CDR3 consists of 13 residues. The germline CDR1 and CDR2 sequences are MNHNS and SASEGT. CDR3 nucleotides: TGTGCCAGCACCGGATTACGACCCTATGGCTACACCTTC. Protein sequence: CASTGLRPYGYTF.

In this sample, this clonotype turned up many times. This chain connects TRBV7-2 to TRBJ1-3; D is unresolved. Trimming took off 4 bases at V and 0 bases at J, with 10 bases between the two ends. This CDR3 region has 15 residues. Germline CDR1 reads SGHTA; CDR2 reads FQGNSA. CDR3 amino acids: CASSSGRHSGNTIYF. The DNA for the CDR3 is TGTGCCAGCAGCTCCGGACGGCACTCTGGAAACACCATATATTTT. Complete variable domain (other parts from reference TRBV7-2 and TRBJ1-3): GAGVSQSPSNKVTEKGKDVELRCDPISGHTALYWYRQSLGQGLEFLIYFQGNSAPDKSGLPSDRFSAERTGGSVSTLTIQRTQQEDSAVYLCASSSGRHSGNTIYFGEGSWLTVV.

The chain links TRBV5-1 to TRBJ2-2; D unclear. The CDR3 is 14 residues long. CDR1 is SGHRS and CDR2 is YFSETQ in the germline V gene. Deletions cut 5 bases from V and 6 bases from J, with 14 bases between. In nucleotides, the CDR3 is TGCGCCAGCAGATTCGGGTCTGAGGCCGGGGAGCTGTTTTTT. As protein: CASRFGSEAGELFF.

In its sample, this clonotype was seen many times. V is TRBV7-8 and J is TRBJ2-5, with unresolved D. Germline CDR1 SGHVS, CDR2 FQNEAQ. V was pared by 0 bases and J by 2 bases, with 4 bases between. This CDR3 region has 13 residues. Written as DNA, the CDR3 is TGTGCCAGCAGCTTAGCCTGGCAAGAGACCCAGTACTTC. Translated, it gives CASSLAWQETQYF. Drawing the rest from reference TRBV7-8 and TRBJ2-5, the complete variable domain is GAGVSQSPRYKVAKRGQDVALRCDPISGHVSLFWYQQALGQGPEFLTYFQNEAQLDKSGLPSDRFFAERPEGSVSTLKIQRTQQEDSAVYLCASSLAWQETQYFGPGTRLLVL.

In its sample, this clonotype was seen many times. In DNA, the CDR3 is TGTGCCACCAGTGACCGTCCCTCCCCCTACGAGCAGTACTTC. Protein sequence: CATSDRPSPYEQYF. The rearrangement links TRBV24-1 to TRBJ2-7, with D unresolved. The germline V and J ends were trimmed by 4 bases and 2 bases, with 11 bases remaining between them. This CDR3 has 14 amino acids. CDR1 is KGHDR and CDR2 is SFDVKD in the germline V gene.

V usage is TRBV5-1 and J usage is TRBJ1-1; D gene uncertain. Trimming shortened V by 0 bases and J by 0 bases, and 9 bases separated the two germline ends. The V gene's germline CDR1 is SGHRS and CDR2 YFSETQ. The CDR3 sequence is 15 residues long. DNA for the CDR3: TGCGCCAGCAGCTTGGATCTAGGACTGAACACTGAAGCTTTCTTT. Protein sequence: CASSLDLGLNTEAFF.

This clonotype was seen just once. Just one base apart from a much larger clone, this may be a read error. This sequence joins TRBV13 and TRBJ1-2, with D possibly matching TRBD1 (6 bases). This CDR3 has 13 residues. V lost 2 bases to trimming and J lost 6 bases, with 10 bases between them. Germline CDR1 and CDR2: PRHDT and FYEKMQ (reference sequence). The CDR3 sequence: CASSLRAGDGYTF. CDR3 nucleotides: TGTGCCAGCAGCTTAAGGGCAGGGGATGGCTACACCTTC.

The genes are TRBV29-1 and TRBJ2-3; D not resolved. This CDR3 has 12 residues. Germline V gene lookup returns CDR1 SQVTM and CDR2 ANQGSEA. With 3 bases removed from V and 2 bases from J, the gap between germline ends came to 6 bases. The CDR3: CSVESFTDTQYF. For the CDR3, the DNA is TGCAGCGTTGAGAGTTTCACAGATACGCAGTATTTT.

On this clonotype itself: One end of the junction does not line up with germline, which may come from a read error. The rearrangement joins TRBV10-3 to TRBJ1-5, with 7 positions matching TRBD1. The CDR3 is made up of 23 amino acids. CDR1 is ENHRY, CDR2 SYGVKD, per germline. CDR3 nucleotide sequence: TGTGCCAGCAGTTTTTCCCCCGACAGGGCATGCGGATTAGTTGGGGATCGGGGTCAGCCCCAGCATTTT. It is translated as CASSFSPDRACGLVGDRGQPQHF.